These T cell receptor beta chains were read from a single sample in a study of blood T cell repertoires in COVID-19. Assay used: immunoSEQ multiplex PCR; TCRdb lists only in-frame clones, some missing. This table holds about 270,000 clones, around 87% found once. The sample comprised peripheral blood. These receptors all come from a woman between 50 and 59 years old with acute or convalescent COVID-19. The CDR3 runs from the conserved cysteine through the conserved F or W. A D gene is named only where the DNA matches it firmly. Clone size is stated in some rows and not others, as once, few, many or a class when expanded.

abundance	len	v_gene	d_gene	j_gene	CDR3aa	CDR3nt
-	21	TRBV19	TRBD2	TRBJ2-6	CASNPGSGRKTEKLGANVLTF	TGTGCCAGTAATCCGGGTAGCGGGAGAAAAACGGAGAAACTTGGGGCCAACGTCCTGACTTTC
-	14	TRBV5-5	TRBD1	TRBJ2-1	CASSPWDSNNEQFF	TGTGCCAGCAGCCCCTGGGACAGCAACAATGAGCAGTTCTTC
-	16	TRBV4-1	TRBD1	TRBJ2-1	CASSQGGQGLYNEQFF	TGCGCCAGCAGCCAAGGGGGACAGGGGCTATACAATGAGCAGTTCTTC
-	16	TRBV28	TRBD1	TRBJ1-2	CASSFTGVIVNYGYTF	TGTGCCAGCAGTTTTACAGGGGTTATAGTAAACTATGGCTACACCTTC
-	12	TRBV18	-	TRBJ1-1	CASSTLNTEAFF	TGTGCCAGCTCTACACTGAACACTGAAGCTTTCTTT
-	14	TRBV19	TRBD1	TRBJ1-4	CASIRDRGYEKLFF	TGTGCCAGTATTCGGGACAGGGGATATGAAAAACTGTTTTTT
-	15	TRBV2	-	TRBJ1-1	CASSGVLAGNAEAFF	TGTGCCAGCAGTGGCGTTCTCGCGGGAAACGCTGAAGCTTTCTTT
-	16	TRBV6-2/TRBV6-3	TRBD1	TRBJ1-5	CASSQPGQGGRQPQHF	TGTGCCAGCAGCCAACCCGGACAGGGCGGACGCCAGCCCCAGCATTTT
-	14	TRBV5-1	-	TRBJ1-2	CASSPDFQGGGYTF	TGCGCCAGCAGCCCCGATTTTCAGGGTGGCGGCTACACCTTC
-	13	TRBV19	TRBD2	TRBJ2-1	CASSMELAGVRIF	TGTGCCAGTAGTATGGAATTAGCGGGAGTCAGAATCTTC
-	14	TRBV6-5	TRBD1	TRBJ2-7	CASSWGQAIYEQYF	TGTGCCAGCAGTTGGGGACAGGCCATCTACGAGCAGTACTTC
-	14	TRBV7-8	-	TRBJ2-7	CASSFVASTYEQYF	TGTGCCAGCAGCTTCGTCGCGTCTACCTACGAGCAGTACTTC
-	11	TRBV20-1	-	TRBJ1-5	CSASFSGPQHF	TGCAGTGCTAGTTTTTCGGGGCCCCAGCATTTT
-	16	TRBV4-3	TRBD2	TRBJ2-3	CASSQDHPSGGATQYF	TGCGCCAGCAGCCAAGATCATCCTAGCGGGGGGGCTACGCAGTATTTT
-	14	TRBV7-3	TRBD1	TRBJ1-1	CASSASTGATEAFF	TGTGCCAGCAGCGCCTCGACAGGGGCGACTGAAGCTTTCTTT
-	16	TRBV7-2	TRBD2	TRBJ2-3	CASSDTLAGASDTQYF	TGTGCCAGCAGCGACACCCTAGCGGGAGCGTCAGATACGCAGTATTTT
-	16	TRBV7-2	TRBD2	TRBJ2-7	CASSLSTGTSANEQYF	TGTGCCAGCAGCCTATCAACCGGGACTAGCGCAAACGAGCAGTACTTC
few	14	TRBV19	-	TRBJ1-5	CASSYQRVNQPQHF	TGTGCCAGTAGTTACCAACGGGTAAATCAGCCCCAGCATTTT
-	14	TRBV9	-	TRBJ2-5	CASSVDLLVETQYF	TGTGCCAGCAGCGTAGATTTACTAGTAGAGACCCAGTACTTC
-	15	TRBV7-3	-	TRBJ2-1	CASSIFPSSYNEQFF	TGTGCCAGCAGCATCTTCCCGAGCTCCTACAATGAGCAGTTCTTC
-	13	TRBV19	-	TRBJ1-5	CATRDIGSQPQHF	TGTGCCACCCGGGACATAGGATCCCAGCCCCAGCATTTT
-	14	TRBV27	-	TRBJ2-7	CASSARDWGYEQYF	TGTGCCAGCAGTGCCCGGGACTGGGGGTACGAGCAGTACTTC
-	14	TRBV7-2	-	TRBJ2-3	CASSFKRSTDTQYF	TGTGCCAGCAGCTTCAAGCGGAGCACAGATACGCAGTATTTT
once	15	TRBV5-4	-	TRBJ2-5	CASSPNTGIRETQYF	TGTGCCAGCAGCCCGAACACAGGGATTAGGGAGACCCAGTACTTC
-	17	TRBV24-1	-	TRBJ2-2	CATSDPGLARDTGELFF	TGTGCCACCAGTGACCCCGGGCTAGCGAGGGACACCGGGGAGCTGTTTTTT
-	15	TRBV5-1	-	TRBJ1-2	CASSLREGRSYGYTF	TGCGCCAGCAGCTTGAGGGAGGGACGAAGCTATGGCTACACCTTC
once	13	TRBV11-3	-	TRBJ2-5	CASSPRRQETQYF	TGTGCCAGCAGCCCCCGGAGACAAGAGACCCAGTACTTC
-	15	TRBV18	TRBD1	TRBJ2-7	CASSPRGRGDYEQYF	TGTGCCAGCTCACCTAGGGGGCGAGGAGACTACGAGCAGTACTTC
-	15	TRBV2	-	TRBJ2-3	CAKQVGRVGTDTQYF	TGTGCCAAGCAGGTGGGCAGGGTCGGCACAGATACGCAGTATTTT
-	14	TRBV18	-	TRBJ1-2	CASSPPRLPYGYTF	TGTGCCAGCTCACCACCCAGGCTCCCCTATGGCTACACCTTC
-	16	TRBV19	-	TRBJ1-5	CASSPTDGGYNQPQHF	TGTGCCAGTAGCCCAACAGACGGTGGGTACAATCAGCCCCAGCATTTT
-	16	TRBV5-1	-	TRBJ2-7	CASSLAGGSRTYEQYF	TGCGCCAGCAGCTTGGCCGGGGGAAGTAGGACCTACGAGCAGTACTTC
-	17	TRBV15	TRBD1	TRBJ2-2	CATSRVQTGPNTGELFF	TGTGCCACCAGCAGAGTCCAGACAGGGCCGAACACCGGGGAGCTGTTTTTT
-	14	TRBV5-4	TRBD1	TRBJ2-5	CASSLGQGVQTQYF	TGTGCCAGCAGCTTGGGACAGGGGGTGCAGACCCAGTACTTC
-	15	TRBV7-2	TRBD2	TRBJ2-7	CASSREAAIFNEQYF	TGTGCCAGCAGCCGGGAGGCGGCAATATTCAACGAGCAGTACTTC
-	15	TRBV5-1	TRBD1	TRBJ2-7	CASSSGTGRLYEQYF	TGCGCCAGCAGCTCCGGGACAGGGAGATTGTACGAGCAGTACTTC
-	17	TRBV14	-	TRBJ2-6	CASSQVRRGFGANVLTF	TGTGCCAGCAGCCAAGTCAGGCGGGGTTTTGGGGCCAACGTCCTGACTTTC
-	17	TRBV28	TRBD2	TRBJ2-1	CASSVRSGTSIYNEQFF	TGTGCCAGCAGTGTGCGATCCGGGACTAGTATTTACAATGAGCAGTTCTTC
once	12	TRBV6-5	TRBD1	TRBJ2-1	CASSSITGGEFF	TGTGCCAGCAGTTCGATCACAGGGGGCGAGTTCTTC
once	14	TRBV4-1	TRBD1	TRBJ2-1	CASSHRTGGEEQFF	TGCGCCAGCAGCCATAGGACAGGGGGGGAAGAGCAGTTCTTC
-	18	TRBV7-9	TRBD1	TRBJ2-5	CASSLVGAGDRGRETQYF	TGTGCCAGCAGCTTAGTAGGGGCCGGCGACAGGGGTAGAGAGACCCAGTACTTC
-	15	TRBV21-1	-	TRBJ2-7	CASSKVSPEEVEQYF	TGTGCCAGCAGCAAAGTCAGCCCGGAGGAAGTCGAGCAGTACTTC
-	17	TRBV15	TRBD1	TRBJ1-4	CATSRAFDRGNEEKLFF	TGTGCCACCAGCAGAGCTTTCGACAGGGGAAATGAAGAAAAACTGTTTTTT
-	19	TRBV5-1	TRBD1	TRBJ2-6	CASSLRVSGGFAGANVLTF	TGCGCCAGCAGCTTGAGGGTGTCAGGGGGATTCGCTGGGGCCAACGTCCTGACTTTC
-	14	TRBV15	-	TRBJ2-7	CATSRAISSYEQYF	TGTGCCACCAGCAGAGCGATTAGCTCCTACGAGCAGTACTTC